Listed below are T cell receptor beta chains from one sample, sequenced in a study of blood T cell repertoires in COVID-19. The table came from immunoSEQ multiplex PCR; TCRdb's copy has only in-frame clones and leaves some out. The table records approximately 390,000 clones, roughly 88% of them present only once. Sequencing input: PBMCs or T cells enriched from blood (not recorded which). The receptors stem from a woman in her 40s with acute COVID-19. Both conserved end residues are part of each CDR3. The D gene is left open where the match is weak. Clone size is given for some rows only: seen once, a few or many times, or a class if the clone is expanded.

j_call	clone_size	d_call	v_call	cdr3_nt	cdr3_aa
TRBJ1-2	NA	TRBD1	TRBV7-9	TGTGCCAGCAGCTTCTCAGGGGGTAACTATGGCTACACCTTC	CASSFSGGNYGYTF
TRBJ2-7	NA	NA	TRBV10-3	TGTGCCATCAGTACGGGACTTCAAGCCTACGAGCAGTACTTC	CAISTGLQAYEQYF
TRBJ1-4	NA	TRBD1	TRBV5-1	TGCGCCAGCAGCTGGGACAGGGCTAATGAAAAACTGTTTTTT	CASSWDRANEKLFF
TRBJ2-5	NA	TRBD2	TRBV7-2	TGTGCCAGCAGCTTAGCAGCGGGGGGGCCAGTTTGGGAGACCCAGTACTTC	CASSLAAGGPVWETQYF
TRBJ2-5	NA	TRBD1	TRBV29-1	TGCAGCGTGACAGGGACGCGGGAGACCCAGTACTTC	CSVTGTRETQYF
TRBJ1-4	NA	TRBD1	TRBV11-2	TGTGCCAGCAGCTTCTGGACAGGGAGATCCACTAATGAAAAACTGTTTTTT	CASSFWTGRSTNEKLFF
TRBJ2-6	NA	TRBD1	TRBV2	TGTGCCAGCAGGGGGACAGGGAACTCTGGGGCCAACGTCCTGACTTTC	CASRGTGNSGANVLTF
TRBJ2-7	NA	TRBD2	TRBV6-5	TGTGCCAGCACCGGGACCGGGGGGGGCGAGCAGTACTTC	CASTGTGGGEQYF
TRBJ1-5	NA	TRBD1	TRBV6-1	TGTGCCAGCAGTGAATGGGGACAGGGGATTCAGCCCCAGCATTTT	CASSEWGQGIQPQHF
TRBJ1-4	NA	NA	TRBV28	TGTGCCTCCGGGGCAACTAATGAAAAACTGTTTTTT	CASGATNEKLFF
TRBJ2-3	NA	TRBD1	TRBV6-1	TGTGCCAGCAGTGAACTGGACAGGGGGCAAGATACGCAGTATTTT	CASSELDRGQDTQYF
TRBJ2-7	NA	NA	TRBV6-1	TGTGCCAGCAGTGAAGTAGGGGTTCCGAACTTC	CASSEVGVPNF
TRBJ1-2	NA	TRBD1	TRBV30	TGTGCCTGGACCCCGGGACAGGGTAACTATGGCTACACCTTC	CAWTPGQGNYGYTF
TRBJ2-1	NA	TRBD2	TRBV14	TGTGCCAGCAGCCAAGAAATCGGGGGGGGAGAGCACAATGAGCAGTTCTTC	CASSQEIGGGEHNEQFF
TRBJ1-2	once	NA	TRBV6-6	TGTGCCAGCAGTTACTCGGGCGTGGGTCTTGACACCTTC	CASSYSGVGLDTF
TRBJ1-1	once	TRBD1	TRBV6-4	TGTGCCAGCAGGGGGACAGATAGTCCCAACACTGAAGCTTTCTTT	CASRGTDSPNTEAFF
TRBJ2-7	NA	TRBD2	TRBV7-8	TGTGCCAGCTTATCGTTCGGGGAGGGCTACGAGCAGTACTTC	CASLSFGEGYEQYF